These 6 T cell receptor beta chains were sequenced from one sample in a study of siplizumab effects on memory and regulatory T cells. Method: immunoSEQ multiplex PCR; TCRdb's copy keeps in-frame clones and lacks some. The sample consists of more than 45,000 clones, 93% of them appearing once. The material sequenced was CD8+ T cells sorted from blood. All receptors come from a human donor in good health.

Here the CDR3 DNA reads TGTGCCAGCAGTTACTCGGGACAGGACTATGGCTACACCTTC. Protein sequence: CASSYSGQDYGYTF. The chain employs TRBV6-5 and TRBJ1-2, with 8 bases matching TRBD1. V was clipped by 0 bases and J by 3 bases; unmatched bases: 0. The CDR3 sequence is 14 residues long. Germline V gene data show CDR1 as MNHEY and CDR2 as SVGAGI.

The chain combines TRBV28 with TRBJ1-4; D remains ambiguous. The germline V gene encodes CDR1 MDHEN and CDR2 SYDVKM. V gave up 6 bases and J gave up 0 bases, with 17 bases separating them. CDR3 length equals 17 residues. The CDR3 nucleotides read TGTGCCAGCAGCTCCGTGTGGGAAGACGCAACTAATGAAAAACTGTTTTTT. It is translated as CASSSVWEDATNEKLFF.

The V call is TRBV15, the J call TRBJ2-7; weak D call: TRBD2 (5 bases). The CDR3 extends over 16 amino acids. The V gene lost 0 bases and the J gene lost 2 bases, with 14 bases spanning the gap. Germline-derived CDR1 and CDR2 are LNHNV and YYDKDF (reference sequence). The CDR3 region is CATSRDTAGLTYEQYF. CDR3 DNA sequence: TGTGCCACCAGCAGAGATACTGCCGGACTGACCTACGAGCAGTACTTC.

This chain joins TRBV19 and TRBJ1-1; weak D call: TRBD1 (5 bases). Germline V gives CDR1 LNHDA, CDR2 SQIVND (reference sequence). With 5 bases removed from V and 3 bases from J, the gap between germline ends came to 13 bases. The CDR3 totals 14 residues. This CDR3 reads CASSGPGGDTEAFF. In DNA, the CDR3 is TGTGCCAGTAGTGGCCCGGGAGGGGACACTGAAGCTTTCTTT.

The V gene is TRBV28, the J gene TRBJ2-3; maybe TRBD2 (5 bases). CDR1 and CDR2 (germline): MDHEN, SYDVKM. The length of the CDR3 is 17 residues. V lost 4 bases to trimming and J lost 1 base, with 18 bases between them. The CDR3 is CASSSPPGVIRTDTQYF. The CDR3 coding sequence is TGTGCCAGCAGTTCACCCCCCGGGGTGATTCGCACAGATACGCAGTATTTT.

This CDR3 is CASAGRNLNTEAFF. CDR3 nucleotide sequence: TGTGCCAGCGCAGGTAGAAATTTGAACACTGAAGCTTTCTTT. The V and J genes are TRBV27 and TRBJ1-1; D gene ambiguous. There are 14 residues in the CDR3. V was cut by 8 bases and J by 0 bases, with 13 bases left in between. CDR1 is MNHEY, CDR2 SMNVEV, per germline (reference sequence).